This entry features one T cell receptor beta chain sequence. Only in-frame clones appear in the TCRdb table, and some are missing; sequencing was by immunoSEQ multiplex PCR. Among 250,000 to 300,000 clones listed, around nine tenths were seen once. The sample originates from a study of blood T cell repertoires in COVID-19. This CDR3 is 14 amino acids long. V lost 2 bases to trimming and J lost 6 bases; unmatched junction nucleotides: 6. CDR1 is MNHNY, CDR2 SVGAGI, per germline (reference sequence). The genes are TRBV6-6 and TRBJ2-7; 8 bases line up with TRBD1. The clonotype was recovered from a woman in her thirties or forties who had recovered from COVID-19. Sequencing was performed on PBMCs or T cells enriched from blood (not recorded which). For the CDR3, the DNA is TGTGCCAGCAGTTACGAGACAGGGGTTGGCGAGCAGTACTTC. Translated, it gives CASSYETGVGEQYF.